This TCR beta chain was sequenced during a study of beta chain features in type 1 diabetes. Study-wide findings and caveats: Significant though moderate, a shortening of TCRB CDR3s appeared in all four CD4+ subsets of Type 1 diabetes patients. In the patient group, naive, central memory and Treg TCRB repertoires seemed more alike than in the healthy donor group.

CDR1 and CDR2 from the germline V gene are GTSNPN and SVGIG (reference sequence). V lost 6 bases and J lost 8; bases outside the gene matches: 3. This CDR3 region has 11 residues. Expressed TCRB transcripts were sequenced after all isolated RNA was converted to cDNA. Profiled with immunoSEQ multiplex PCR; TCRdb holds only in-frame clones, not every one. This sample has nearly 700,000 clones, with under 15% found just once. In its sample, this clone was seen a few times. The antigen is not known. This TCR was recovered from a young man with type 1 diabetes. Sequencing was performed on naive CD4+ T cells from blood. V gene TRBV30 combines with J gene TRBJ1-2; 10 bases match TRBD1. Here the CDR3 reads CACRTGGGYTF. The CDR3 coding sequence is TGTGCCTGTCGGACAGGGGGAGGCTACACCTTC. The full variable domain, rest sourced from reference TRBV30 and TRBJ1-2, is SQTIHQWPATLVQPVGSPLSLECTVEGTSNPNLYWYRQAAGRGLQLLFYSVGIGQISSEVPQNLSASRPQDRQFILSSKKLLLSDSGFYLCACRTGGGYTFGSGTRLTVV.